A selection of T cell receptor beta chains follows, all from one sample in a study of OX40 agonist ivuxolimab in advanced cancers. The protocol was immunoSEQ multiplex PCR, while the TCRdb copy is restricted to in-frame clones and leaves out a portion. The table has fewer than 90,000 clones, around 86% seen once. The sequencing used CD4+ or CD8+ T cells sorted from blood, collected in a trial of the OX40 agonist ivuxolimab. The receptors come from an adult with an advanced solid tumor such as melanoma, head and neck, liver or kidney cancer. Both conserved end residues are part of each CDR3. A D gene is named only where the DNA matches it firmly. A clone size is listed for some rows: how often the clone was seen (once, few, many), or a class if it is expanded.

once	TRBV7-6	TRBJ1-6	.	CASSLDSGKPLHF	TGTGCCAGCAGCTTAGATAGCGGCAAACCCCTCCACTTT
.	TRBV11-2	TRBJ1-1	.	CASSLGGMNTEAFF	TGTGCCAGCAGCTTAGGAGGGATGAACACTGAAGCTTTCTTT
.	TRBV9	TRBJ2-7	.	CASSALGAGYEQYF	TGTGCCAGCAGCGCGTTGGGGGCTGGGTACGAGCAGTACTTC
.	TRBV2	TRBJ2-1	TRBD2	CASRGTSGANEQFF	TGTGCCAGCAGGGGAACTAGCGGGGCGAATGAGCAGTTCTTC
few	TRBV5-5	TRBJ2-4	.	CASSFRAIQYF	TGTGCCAGCAGCTTCCGGGCCATTCAGTACTTC
.	TRBV5-1	TRBJ1-2	.	CASSQQGLWGYTF	TGCGCCAGCAGCCAACAGGGATTGTGGGGCTACACCTTC
.	TRBV29-1	TRBJ2-1	TRBD2	CSVTSGGLYNEQFF	TGCAGCGTGACTAGCGGGGGGCTCTACAATGAGCAGTTCTTC
once	TRBV6-4	TRBJ1-6	.	CASSGWQRSSYNSPLHF	TGTGCCAGCAGTGGATGGCAGCGAAGCTCCTATAATTCACCCCTCCACTTT
.	TRBV12-5	TRBJ1-1	.	CASGFGGEYTEAFF	TGTGCTAGTGGTTTTGGGGGGGAGTACACTGAAGCTTTCTTT
.	TRBV19	TRBJ1-1	.	CASSGGVATNTEAFF	TGTGCCAGTAGTGGAGGGGTCGCTACGAACACTGAAGCTTTCTTT
.	TRBV6-6	TRBJ1-5	.	CASSYSVGTGYGSQHF	TGTGCCAGCAGTTACTCGGTGGGCACCGGCTATGGATCCCAGCATTTT
.	TRBV6-5	TRBJ2-2	.	CASSYSSEGGELFF	TGTGCCAGCAGTTACTCCTCGGAAGGCGGGGAGCTGTTTTTT
.	TRBV10-3	TRBJ2-3	.	CANRAQSTDTQYF	TGTGCCAACCGGGCGCAGAGCACAGATACGCAGTATTTT
.	TRBV2	TRBJ2-1	.	CASSTVEGGRGSYNEQFF	TGTGCCAGCAGTACTGTAGAGGGGGGCCGTGGCTCCTACAATGAGCAGTTCTTC
.	TRBV5-1	TRBJ2-5	TRBD1	CASSPMTGGQETQYF	TGCGCCAGCAGCCCGATGACAGGGGGGCAAGAGACCCAGTACTTC
.	TRBV28	TRBJ2-4	.	CASSFEGLAKNIQYF	TGTGCCAGCAGTTTCGAGGGTCTAGCCAAAAACATTCAGTACTTC
.	TRBV5-1	TRBJ2-1	TRBD2	CASSPTSGGVNEQFF	TGCGCCAGCAGCCCGACTAGCGGGGGTGTGAATGAGCAGTTCTTC
.	TRBV29-1	TRBJ1-5	TRBD1	CSGKQGSAWPQHF	TGCAGCGGTAAACAGGGGTCAGCATGGCCCCAGCATTTT
.	TRBV7-7	TRBJ2-1	.	CASSPQTGSYNEQFF	TGTGCCAGCAGCCCACAGACAGGTTCCTACAATGAGCAGTTCTTC
.	TRBV7-8	TRBJ1-3	.	CASSTPRDSGNTIYF	TGTGCCAGCAGCACTCCCCGGGACTCTGGAAACACCATATATTTT
.	TRBV7-2	TRBJ1-3	.	CASAGSVDRRNTIYF	TGTGCCAGCGCGGGATCGGTGGACCGGAGAAACACCATATATTTT
once	TRBV5-4	TRBJ1-4	.	CASSLGQTGMGNEKLFF	TGTGCCAGCAGCTTAGGACAGACGGGGATGGGTAATGAAAAACTGTTTTTT
.	TRBV28	TRBJ1-2	.	CASNGDALGDYGYTF	TGTGCCAGCAACGGGGACGCATTGGGGGACTATGGCTACACCTTC
.	TRBV5-4	TRBJ2-2	TRBD1	CASRRDRGSTGELFF	TGTGCCAGCAGGCGGGACAGGGGGAGTACCGGGGAGCTGTTTTTT
.	TRBV5-1	TRBJ1-5	.	CASSLGAGESQPQHF	TGCGCCAGCAGCTTGGGTGCAGGGGAGAGTCAGCCCCAGCATTTT
.	TRBV7-6	TRBJ2-2	TRBD1	CASSGTVWGGELFF	TGTGCCAGCAGTGGGACAGTTTGGGGCGGGGAGCTGTTTTTT
.	TRBV9	TRBJ2-2	TRBD2	CASSVGISSGAGELFF	TGTGCCAGCAGCGTAGGTATATCTAGCGGGGCCGGGGAGCTGTTTTTT
.	TRBV7-3	TRBJ2-1	TRBD2	CASSLRGTTRFNEQFF	TGTGCCAGCAGCTTAAGGGGGACTACTCGGTTCAACGAGCAGTTCTTC
.	TRBV29-1	TRBJ2-5	TRBD2	CSVDGLAGGQETQYF	TGCAGCGTTGATGGCCTAGCGGGGGGCCAAGAGACCCAGTACTTC
.	TRBV11-2	TRBJ1-4	.	CASSLQGGKYEKLFF	TGTGCCAGCAGCCTACAGGGAGGAAAGTATGAAAAACTGTTTTTT
.	TRBV6-5	TRBJ2-5	.	CASSRDGSQETQYF	TGTGCCAGCAGCCGCGACGGGAGCCAAGAGACCCAGTACTTC
.	TRBV7-9	TRBJ2-5	TRBD2	CASSWASGGKETQYF	TGTGCCAGCAGCTGGGCTAGCGGGGGGAAAGAGACCCAGTACTTC
.	TRBV7-8	TRBJ1-5	TRBD1	CASSLGDRAINQPQHF	TGTGCCAGCAGCTTAGGAGACAGGGCCATCAATCAGCCCCAGCATTTT
.	TRBV9	TRBJ2-7	TRBD1	CASSVGGQGTYEQYF	TGTGCCAGCAGCGTAGGGGGACAGGGGACCTACGAGCAGTACTTC
.	TRBV28	TRBJ1-4	.	CASSFARLGEKLFF	TGTGCCAGCAGTTTCGCCAGGTTGGGGGAAAAACTGTTTTTT
once	TRBV18	TRBJ1-1	.	CASSPPPQGYTEAFF	TGTGCCAGCTCACCACCCCCACAGGGATACACTGAAGCTTTCTTT
.	TRBV5-1	TRBJ2-1	TRBD1	CASSFDRGDNEQFF	TGCGCCAGCAGCTTCGACAGGGGTGACAATGAGCAGTTCTTC
.	TRBV5-1	TRBJ1-3	.	CASSLTDSGNTIYF	TGCGCCAGCAGCTTGACGGACTCTGGAAACACCATATATTTT
.	TRBV6-5	TRBJ1-2	.	CASSRTGRGGYTF	TGTGCCAGCAGCCGCACCGGCAGGGGAGGCTACACCTTC
once	TRBV11-2	TRBJ1-1	TRBD1	CASSFRPTPGTANTEAFF	TGTGCCAGCAGCTTTAGGCCTACACCCGGGACAGCGAACACTGAAGCTTTCTTT
.	TRBV28	TRBJ2-3	.	CASKKGGSTDTQYF	TGTGCCAGCAAAAAGGGCGGCAGCACAGATACGCAGTATTTT
.	TRBV4-3	TRBJ2-1	.	CASSQTWRGPKTSNEQFF	TGCGCCAGCAGCCAGACTTGGCGGGGGCCAAAAACGTCCAATGAGCAGTTCTTC
few	TRBV18	TRBJ1-1	TRBD1	CASSPWTGPNTEAFF	TGTGCCAGCTCACCTTGGACAGGGCCGAACACTGAAGCTTTCTTT
.	TRBV7-2	TRBJ2-4	.	CASSFGSKNIQYF	TGTGCCAGCAGCTTCGGTAGCAAAAACATTCAGTACTTC
.	TRBV18	TRBJ2-2	TRBD1	CASSLGQGNTGELFF	TGTGCCAGCTCACTGGGACAGGGGAACACCGGGGAGCTGTTTTTT
.	TRBV7-2	TRBJ2-5	TRBD1	CASSYGQGVETQYF	TGTGCCAGCAGCTACGGACAGGGGGTAGAGACCCAGTACTTC
once	TRBV11-2	TRBJ2-7	TRBD1	CASSLERLDRGAYEQYF	TGTGCCAGCAGCTTAGAAAGGTTGGACAGGGGGGCCTACGAGCAGTACTTC
few	TRBV19	TRBJ2-7	.	CASSTRDSPFYEQYF	TGTGCCAGTAGTACGCGGGACAGCCCTTTCTACGAGCAGTACTTC
.	TRBV6-1	TRBJ1-1	.	CASENGGSYTEAFF	TGTGCCAGCGAAAATGGAGGGTCGTACACTGAAGCTTTCTTT
few	TRBV10-1	TRBJ1-2	.	CASSESIGLEGGYTF	TGCGCCAGCAGTGAGTCAATCGGTCTCGAGGGTGGCTACACCTTC
.	TRBV19	TRBJ1-1	.	CASSRGRGGWMNTEAFF	TGTGCCAGTAGTAGAGGCAGGGGAGGGTGGATGAACACTGAAGCTTTCTTT
once	TRBV27	TRBJ2-5	TRBD1	CASSFIGTGYETQYF	TGTGCCAGCAGTTTCATCGGGACAGGGTACGAGACCCAGTACTTC
.	TRBV6-4	TRBJ1-1	.	CASSDRGGLAEAFF	TGTGCCAGCAGTGACCGGGGGGGTTTAGCTGAAGCTTTCTTT